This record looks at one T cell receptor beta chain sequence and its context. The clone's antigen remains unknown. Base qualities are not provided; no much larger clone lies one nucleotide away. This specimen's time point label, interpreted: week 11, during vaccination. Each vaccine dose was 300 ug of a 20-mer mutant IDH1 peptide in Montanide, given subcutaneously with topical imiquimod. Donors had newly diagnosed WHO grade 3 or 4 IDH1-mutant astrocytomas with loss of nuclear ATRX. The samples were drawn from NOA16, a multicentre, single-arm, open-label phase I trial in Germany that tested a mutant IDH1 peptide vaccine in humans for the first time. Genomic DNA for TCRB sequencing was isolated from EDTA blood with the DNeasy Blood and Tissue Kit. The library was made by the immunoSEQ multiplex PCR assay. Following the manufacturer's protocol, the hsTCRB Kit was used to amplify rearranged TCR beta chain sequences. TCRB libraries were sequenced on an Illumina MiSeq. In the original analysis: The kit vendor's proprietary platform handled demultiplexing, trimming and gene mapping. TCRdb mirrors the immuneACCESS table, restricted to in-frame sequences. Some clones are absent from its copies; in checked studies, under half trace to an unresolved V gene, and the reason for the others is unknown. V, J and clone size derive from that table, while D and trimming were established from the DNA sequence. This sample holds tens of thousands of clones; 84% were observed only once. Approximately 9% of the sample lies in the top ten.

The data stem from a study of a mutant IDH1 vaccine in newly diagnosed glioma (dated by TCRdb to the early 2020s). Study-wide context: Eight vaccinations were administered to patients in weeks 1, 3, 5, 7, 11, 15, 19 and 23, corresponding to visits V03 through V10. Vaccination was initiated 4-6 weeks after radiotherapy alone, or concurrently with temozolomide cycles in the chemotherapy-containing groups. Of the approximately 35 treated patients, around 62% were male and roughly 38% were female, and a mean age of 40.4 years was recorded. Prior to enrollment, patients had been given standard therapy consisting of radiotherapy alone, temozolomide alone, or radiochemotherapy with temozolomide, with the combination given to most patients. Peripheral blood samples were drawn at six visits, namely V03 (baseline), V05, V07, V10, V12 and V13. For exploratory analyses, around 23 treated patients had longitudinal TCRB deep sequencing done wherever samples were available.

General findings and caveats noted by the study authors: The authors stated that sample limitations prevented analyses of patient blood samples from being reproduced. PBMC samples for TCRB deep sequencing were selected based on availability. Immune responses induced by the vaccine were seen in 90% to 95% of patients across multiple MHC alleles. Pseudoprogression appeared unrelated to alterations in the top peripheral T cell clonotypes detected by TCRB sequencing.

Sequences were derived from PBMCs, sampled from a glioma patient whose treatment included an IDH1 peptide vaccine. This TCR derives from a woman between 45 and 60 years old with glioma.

The sequenced DNA is TGCGCCAGCAGCTTGGTCCCAGATACGCAGTATTTT. Its coded protein is CASSLVPDTQYF. In this chain, TRBV5-1 is recombined with TRBJ2-3; the D gene lacks a confident call. Spanning cysteine to phenylalanine, the CDR3 consists of 12 amino acids. Only the CDR3 DNA stays, 36 bases, in frame from base 1. V gives up 0 bases and J gives up 4 bases, and the segment between their germline ends measures 3 bases. The germline V gene provides CDR1 SGHRS and CDR2 YFSETQ.